The 10 T cell receptor beta chains listed next were all sequenced from one sample in a study of T cell responses to AZD1222 COVID-19 vaccine. Assay: immunoSEQ multiplex PCR; the TCRdb copy retains only in-frame clones and omits some. In the table there are around 99,000 clones, approximately 91% of which are singletons. The sequencing used peripheral blood, collected 28 days after the second AZD1222 dose. Source of these receptors: an adult who received the AZD1222 COVID-19 vaccine.

The chain employs TRBV11-2 and TRBJ2-1; 14 bases match TRBD2. CDR3 size: 20 residues. Germline V gene sequence: CDR1 SGHAT, CDR2 FQNNGV. The V and J ends lost 0 bases and 11 bases, in that order; junction bases with no gene match: 18. The CDR3 DNA follows: TGTGCCAGCAGCTTAGACGGGGCTAGGGCGGGACTAGCGGGAGCCGCTAAGCAGTTCTTC. This translates into CASSLDGARAGLAGAAKQFF.

As DNA, the CDR3 is TGTGCCACCCAAAGTGGGGAGGCTGGCTACACCTTC. Translation: CATQSGEAGYTF. The chain joins TRBV24-1 to TRBJ1-2; unclear D gene. The CDR3 length is 12 residues. Trimming removed 9 bases at V and 7 bases at J, with 14 bases between. Germline-derived CDR1 and CDR2 are KGHDR and SFDVKD.

The chain has TRBV2 and TRBJ1-4; TRBD1 matches 8 bases. V shed 1 base and J 16 bases; nucleotides not matched to a gene: 5. CDR1 and CDR2 (germline): SNHLY, FYNNEI. CDR3 length: 12 amino acids. CDR3 loop: CASSEVPDRAFF. CDR3 DNA sequence: TGTGCCAGCAGTGAAGTCCCGGACAGGGCGTTTTTT.

V and J are TRBV30 and TRBJ1-5; D gene unclear. Germline V gene data show CDR1 as GTSNPN and CDR2 as SVGIG (reference sequence). The CDR3 has 14 residues. Trimming removed 0 bases from V and 5 bases from J, with 11 bases in between. The CDR3 DNA sequence: TGTGCCTGGAGTGTAGGGCTCCTAGATCAGCCCCAGCATTTT. This sequence encodes CAWSVGLLDQPQHF.

This clone was observed a single time. The chain joins TRBV18 to TRBJ2-1; TRBD2 matches 10 bases. The length of the CDR3 is 17 residues. Trimming at V came to 2 bases and at J to 7 bases, leaving 11 bases not matched to a gene. Per germline, CDR1 KGHSH and CDR2 LQKENI. The CDR3 nucleotides are TGTGCCAGCTCACCATCGATAGGGGCTAGCGGGAGTAATGAGCAGTTCTTC. Translation gives CASSPSIGASGSNEQFF. The whole variable domain, filled in from reference TRBV18 and TRBJ2-1, reads NAGVMQNPRHLVRRRGQEARLRCSPMKGHSHVYWYRQLPEEGLKFMVYLQKENIIDESGMPKERFSAEFPKEGPSILRIQQVVRGDSAAYFCASSPSIGASGSNEQFFGPGTRLTVL.

The chain links TRBV19 to TRBJ1-5, with D uncertain. V shed 6 bases and J shed 10 bases, with 19 bases lying between them. The germline V gene encodes CDR1 LNHDA and CDR2 SQIVND (reference sequence). The CDR3 runs 14 residues. The chain's CDR3 is CASRRTEVGYPQHF. DNA for the CDR3: TGTGCCAGTAGACGGACGGAGGTTGGGTATCCCCAGCATTTT.

The chain has TRBV3-1 (or the pseudogene TRBV3-2) and TRBJ2-5; tentatively, D is TRBD1 (6 bases). The CDR3 is 14 residues long. In germline, CDR1 is LGHDT, CDR2 YNNKEL (reference sequence). V dropped 4 bases and J dropped 5 bases, with 14 bases sitting between them. As DNA, the CDR3 is TGTGCCAGCAGCCCCCCAGGGGTCCGGGAGACCCAGTACTTC. This encodes CASSPPGVRETQYF.

The rearrangement joins TRBV7-8 to TRBJ1-5; no firm D call. Trimming shortened V by 1 base and J by 7 bases, and 14 bases separated the two germline ends. Germline assignment: CDR1 SGHVS and CDR2 FQNEAQ. There are 15 residues in the CDR3. The CDR3 is CASSLGLPGRQPQHF. In DNA, the CDR3 is TGTGCCAGCAGCTTAGGGCTTCCCGGTAGGCAGCCCCAGCATTTT.

V is TRBV6-1 and J is TRBJ1-2; D not resolved. V lost 2 bases and J lost 4, with 5 bases in between. Germline CDR1 MNHNS, CDR2 SASEGT. The CDR3 totals 12 residues. This chain's CDR3 is CASSELVYGYTF. For the CDR3, the DNA is TGTGCCAGCAGTGAATTGGTCTATGGCTACACCTTC.

Written as DNA, the CDR3 is TGCGCCAGCAGCTCGACAGGGGATTATATTGAAAAACTGTTTTTT. Protein: CASSSTGDYIEKLFF. The genes are TRBV5-1 and TRBJ1-4, with 8 bases that match TRBD1. The germline gives CDR1 SGHRS, CDR2 YFSETQ. Unmatched junction bases numbered 8, after V lost 3 bases and J lost 7 bases. The CDR3 loop spans 15 amino acids.